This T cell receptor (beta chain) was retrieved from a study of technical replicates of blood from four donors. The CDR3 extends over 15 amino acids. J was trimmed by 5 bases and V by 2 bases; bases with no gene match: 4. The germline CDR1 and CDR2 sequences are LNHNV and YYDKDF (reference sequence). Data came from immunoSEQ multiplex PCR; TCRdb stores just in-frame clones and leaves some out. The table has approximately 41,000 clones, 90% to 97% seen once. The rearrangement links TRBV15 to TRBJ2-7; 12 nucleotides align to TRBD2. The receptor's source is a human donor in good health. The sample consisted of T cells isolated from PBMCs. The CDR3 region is CATSRPSGRADEQYF. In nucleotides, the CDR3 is TGTGCCACCAGCAGACCTAGCGGGAGGGCCGACGAGCAGTACTTC. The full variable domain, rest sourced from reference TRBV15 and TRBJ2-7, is DAMVIQNPRYQVTQFGKPVTLSCSQTLNHNVMYWYQQKSSQAPKLLFHYYDKDFNNEADTPDNFQSRRPNTSFCFLDIRSPGLGDTAMYLCATSRPSGRADEQYFGPGTRLTVT.